One sample yielded the 26 T cell receptor beta chains listed below, sequenced in a study of T-cell reconstitution after alpha-beta-depleted transplantation in children. Molecular barcoding with unique molecular identifiers was used for the TCRbeta library. Each CDR3 protein gets one entry after TCRdb re-called the PCR reads with MiXCR. The sample includes around 380,000 distinct CDR3 sequences, approximately 11% of them seen just once. The sample consisted of PBMCs from the stem cell graft donor, taken from the stem cell graft. These receptors were taken from a human donor who donated a stem cell graft to a child with acute myeloid leukemia.

This clonotype was picked up many times. J is TRBJ2-1 and V is TRBV6-5; tentatively, D is TRBD2 (5 bases). V lost 1 base and J 8 bases, leaving 9 bases between the germline ends. The V gene's germline CDR1 is MNHEY and CDR2 SVGAGI. The CDR3 runs to 13 residues. CDR3 residues: CASSYYGVDEQFF. CDR3 DNA sequence: TGTGCCAGCAGTTACTACGGGGTAGATGAGCAGTTCTTC.

The chain joins TRBV15 to TRBJ2-1, with D perhaps TRBD2 (5 bases). Germline V gene sequence: CDR1 LNHNV, CDR2 YYDKDF (reference sequence). V dropped 8 bases and J dropped 8 bases, with 10 bases sitting between them. CDR3 length equals 11 residues. CDR3 nucleotides: TGTGCCACCGCTCGGGGTCATGAGCAGTTCTTC. Its translation is CATARGHEQFF.

V usage is TRBV5-6 and J usage is TRBJ2-1; 7 bases fit TRBD1. The CDR3 length is 15 residues. V gave up 5 bases and J gave up 4 bases; unmatched junction bases: 9. Looked up from germline, CDR1 is SGHDT and CDR2 is YYEEEE. This chain's CDR3 is CASRYEGGQYNEQFF. The DNA of the CDR3 is TGTGCCAGCAGATACGAAGGGGGACAGTACAATGAGCAGTTCTTC.

This clonotype has a handful of counts. The V gene is TRBV18, the J gene TRBJ2-5, with unresolved D. This CDR3 is built from 14 residues. CDR1 KGHSH and CDR2 LQKENI come from the germline V gene. V lost 0 bases, J lost 0 bases, and 5 bases lay in between. The CDR3 coding sequence is TGTGCCAGCTCACCACCGTGGTACCAAGAGACCCAGTACTTC. Translating gives CASSPPWYQETQYF.

This clonotype has just a few counts. The chain carries TRBV12-5 and TRBJ2-1; perhaps TRBD1 as D (5 bases). Germline loops: CDR1 LGHNT, CDR2 FRNRAP. The CDR3 length is 17 residues. Trimming removed 2 bases from V and 10 bases from J, with 24 bases in between. CDR3 DNA sequence: TGTGCTAGTGGTTTGTGGGTCAGGGTGGGTAAGCAATGGGAGCAGTTCTTC. Translation gives CASGLWVRVGKQWEQFF.

V gene TRBV27 combines with J gene TRBJ2-3; 7 bases align to TRBD2. The J segment lost 2 bases and the V segment lost 6 bases, leaving 11 bases of the junction unmatched. The germline V gene has CDR1 MNHEY and CDR2 SMNVEV (reference sequence). The CDR3 totals 16 residues. Written as DNA, the CDR3 is TGTGCCAGCAGCCCTAGGTCGGGAGGCCTCACAGATACGCAGTATTTT. The encoded protein is CASSPRSGGLTDTQYF.

This clonotype was seen repeatedly, ten times or more. In DNA form, the CDR3 reads TGCAGCGTCCGGTATACAGGGGGCGCAGGGCCCCAGCATTTT. It translates to CSVRYTGGAGPQHF. This sequence joins TRBV29-1 and TRBJ1-5; TRBD1 aligns across 9 bases. Looked up from germline, CDR1 is SQVTM and CDR2 is ANQGSEA. V lost 6 bases, J lost 9 bases, and 12 bases stayed unmatched. The CDR3 is 14 residues long.

V and J are TRBV20-1 and TRBJ2-1, with 8 bases lining up with TRBD2. Germline CDR1 reads DFQATT; CDR2 reads SNEGSKA (reference sequence). V gave up 0 bases and J gave up 0 bases; unmatched junction bases: 4. The CDR3 extends over 16 amino acids. CDR3 in amino acids: CSAREDGRASYNEQFF. The CDR3 region has the DNA TGCAGTGCTAGAGAGGACGGGAGGGCCTCCTACAATGAGCAGTTCTTC.

The chain employs TRBV10-3 and TRBJ2-7; D remains unclear. The CDR3 covers 13 residues. Trimming removed 0 bases at V and 3 bases at J, with 6 bases between. The germline gives CDR1 ENHRY, CDR2 SYGVKD. Here the CDR3 DNA reads TGTGCCATCAGTGAGTCGACGGGCTACGAGCAGTACTTC. It translates to CAISESTGYEQYF.

This clonotype was counted only a few times. The DNA of the CDR3 is TGTGCCAGCAGCCCCCTCCAGTCCGTTTTTGATACGCAGTATTTT. Residues: CASSPLQSVFDTQYF. The J gene is TRBJ2-3, the V gene TRBV27, with no clear D. V was shortened by 6 bases and J by 6 bases, with 19 bases between the two germline ends. The germline gives CDR1 MNHEY, CDR2 SMNVEV (reference sequence). CDR3 size: 15 residues.

The chain carries TRBV20-1 and TRBJ1-2; maybe TRBD1 (6 bases). The germline V and J ends were trimmed by 4 bases and 7 bases, with 13 bases remaining between them. The CDR3 has 12 amino acids. The germline V gene encodes CDR1 DFQATT and CDR2 SNEGSKA (reference sequence). The chain's CDR3 is CSAKSGEGGYTF. The DNA of the CDR3 is TGCAGTGCTAAATCAGGGGAGGGTGGCTACACCTTC.

This chain connects TRBV20-1 to TRBJ2-7; 7 nucleotides match TRBD1. Germline V CDR1 and CDR2: DFQATT, SNEGSKA (reference sequence). The CDR3 extends over 12 amino acids. With 6 bases clipped from V and 10 bases from J, the junction kept 12 bases outside the gene matches. CDR3 loop: CSAEAGTATQYF. The DNA for the CDR3 is TGCAGTGCGGAAGCTGGGACAGCGACTCAGTACTTC.

There are many counts of this clonotype. This sequence joins TRBV4-1 and TRBJ2-3, with 10 bases aligning to TRBD2. There are 16 residues in the CDR3. With 0 bases clipped from V and 4 bases from J, the junction kept 4 bases outside the gene matches. The germline V gene encodes CDR1 MGHRA and CDR2 YSYEKL. For the CDR3, the DNA is TGCGCCAGCAGCCAAGACAGCGGGAGGGCCCCAGATACGCAGTATTTT. As protein: CASSQDSGRAPDTQYF.

This clonotype was found many times. V gene TRBV5-1 combines with J gene TRBJ2-7, with 7 bases matching TRBD1. CDR3 length: 14 residues. Germline CDR1 and CDR2: SGHRS and YFSETQ. V lost 0 bases, J lost 9 bases, and 9 bases stayed unmatched. The CDR3 here is CASSLAGTDQAQYF. CDR3 coding DNA: TGCGCCAGCAGCTTGGCAGGGACAGACCAGGCGCAGTACTTC.

The rearrangement uses TRBV20-1 and TRBJ2-7; a weak D match, TRBD2 (6 bases). The V gene's germline CDR1 is DFQATT and CDR2 SNEGSKA (reference sequence). CDR3 length: 15 amino acids. Trimming removed 0 bases at V and 0 bases at J, with 12 bases between. The CDR3 nucleotides read TGCAGTGCTAGAGATCTAAGACTAGTCTCCTACGAGCAGTACTTC. The encoded protein is CSARDLRLVSYEQYF.

In nucleotides, the CDR3 is TGTGCCAGCAGAGAGGCAGGTTCCACCGCCGGCGAGCAGTACGTC. This gives the protein CASREAGSTAGEQYV. The chain combines TRBV6-2 or TRBV6-3 with TRBJ2-7; D unclear. The CDR3 sequence is 15 residues long. Germline CDR1 MNHEY, CDR2 SVGEGT. V dropped 6 bases and J dropped 6 bases, with 21 bases sitting between them.

The rearrangement links TRBV4-1 to TRBJ2-7; TRBD1 or TRBD2 may be the D gene (5 bases each). This CDR3 comprises 15 residues. V was pared by 1 base and J by 4 bases, with 14 bases between. Germline V lookup: CDR1 MGHRA, CDR2 YSYEKL. CDR3 amino acids: CASSQAGTDNYEQYF. CDR3 nucleotides: TGCGCCAGCAGCCAAGCCGGGACGGACAATTACGAGCAGTACTTC.

This sequence joins TRBV15 and TRBJ2-4, with D maybe TRBD2 (6 bases). The V gene's germline CDR1 is LNHNV and CDR2 YYDKDF (reference sequence). V lost 5 bases to trimming and J lost 2 bases, with 13 bases between them. The length of the CDR3 is 15 residues. The CDR3 region has the DNA TGTGCCACCAGCCGAGCGGGCGCAACCAAAAACATTCAGTACTTC. This sequence encodes CATSRAGATKNIQYF.

Comments on this clonotype: A much larger clone sits a single nucleotide away, making a read error possible. The CDR3 ends on some other residue instead of the conserved phenylalanine or tryptophan, so this is likely a read error. The chain carries TRBV20-1 and TRBJ2-3, with 10 positions matching TRBD2. CDR3 size: 15 residues. Germline lookup yields CDR1 DFQATT and CDR2 SNEGSKA (reference sequence). Unmatched junction bases numbered 3, after V lost 0 bases and J lost 3 bases. The chain's CDR3 is CSARDYSGRTDTQYS. CDR3 DNA sequence: TGCAGTGCTAGAGATTATAGCGGGAGGACAGATACGCAGTATTCT.

This chain's CDR3 is CASSVGAGGEKLFF. CDR3 DNA: TGTGCCAGCAGCGTAGGGGCAGGAGGTGAAAAACTGTTTTTT. The chain employs TRBV9 and TRBJ1-4, with D unresolved. The CDR3 is 14 residues long. CDR1 and CDR2 (germline): SGDLS, YYNGEE. Trimming took 0 bases from V and 7 from J, leaving 10 bases between them. Looking up the rest from reference TRBV9 and TRBJ1-4 gives the full variable domain: DSGVTQTPKHLITATGQRVTLRCSPRSGDLSVYWYQQSLDQGLQFLIQYYNGEERAKGNILERFSAQQFPDLHSELNLSSLELGDSALYFCASSVGAGGEKLFFGSGTQLSVL.

The chain couples TRBV12-3 or TRBV12-4 to TRBJ1-4; 7 bases match TRBD1. V was pared by 5 bases and J by 5 bases, with 5 bases of the junction left unmatched. CDR3 length: 14 residues. Here the CDR3 reads CASSTGTENEKLFF. The CDR3 DNA sequence: TGTGCCAGCAGTACCGGGACAGAAAATGAAAAACTGTTTTTT.

This chain uses TRBV3-1 with TRBJ1-1; D ambiguous. The germline V gene has CDR1 LGHDT and CDR2 YNNKEL (reference sequence). V lost 0 bases and J lost 7, with 15 bases in between. The CDR3 covers 15 residues. CDR3 coding DNA: TGTGCCAGCAGCCAAGATGGAAGGGCGGAGAATGAAGCTTTCTTT. Translating it yields CASSQDGRAENEAFF.

Comments on this clonotype: An end of the junction differs from the germline gene, which may be a read error. This chain uses TRBV5-1 with TRBJ2-1; 10 positions match TRBD2. The CDR3 has 14 residues. The germline V gene encodes CDR1 SGHRS and CDR2 YFSETQ. The CDR3 here is CASSLASGRNEEFF. The CDR3 DNA is TGCGCCAGCAGCTTGGCTAGCGGGAGAAATGAGGAGTTCTTC.

This clonotype was detected many times. The chain joins TRBV20-1 to TRBJ2-1; 8 bases map to TRBD1. CDR3 length: 13 amino acids. Germline V CDR1 and CDR2: DFQATT, SNEGSKA (reference sequence). J was trimmed by 10 bases and V by 3 bases; bases with no gene match: 8. The CDR3 region is CSARTWDRLEQFF. Here the CDR3 DNA reads TGCAGTGCTAGGACTTGGGACAGGCTGGAGCAGTTCTTC.

The chain links TRBV5-6 to TRBJ1-1; TRBD1 agrees at 7 bases. The germline gives CDR1 SGHDT, CDR2 YYEEEE. The CDR3 has 15 residues. After removal of 2 bases from V and 0 bases from J, the junction contained 4 bases not matched to a gene. The CDR3 sequence: CASSFVDRVNTEAFF. Here the CDR3 DNA reads TGTGCCAGCAGCTTCGTCGACAGGGTGAACACTGAAGCTTTCTTT.

The V gene is TRBV10-3, the J gene TRBJ2-7; TRBD2 aligns across 9 bases. Germline CDR1 is ENHRY and CDR2 is SYGVKD. CDR3 length: 16 residues. The J segment lost 3 bases and the V segment lost 3 bases, leaving 9 bases of the junction unmatched. Here the CDR3 DNA reads TGTGCCATCAGTGACTTCGCGGGAGGGCCGGGCTACGAGCAGTACTTC. Translating it yields CAISDFAGGPGYEQYF.